These 17 T cell receptor beta chains originate from one sample sequenced in a study of monozygotic twins with inflammatory bowel disease. TCRdb re-called the 5' RACE reads; every CDR3 protein appears as one record, without DNA. The listing records some 100,000 distinct CDR3 sequences. The material sequenced was blood. These receptors were taken from a human donor with ulcerative colitis or Crohn's disease, or a healthy co-twin of an affected twin (not recorded which).

V is TRBV20-1 and J is TRBJ2-1; the TCRdb D gene call, TRBD2, has no DNA to confirm it. Germline CDR1 is DFQATT and CDR2 is SNEGSKA (reference sequence). The CDR3 extends over 13 amino acids. CDR3 sequence reads: CSADGGAGREQFF.

The chain has TRBV7-3 and TRBJ1-2. The CDR3 consists of 13 residues. CDR1 is SGHTA and CDR2 is FQGTGA in the germline V gene. CDR3 region: CASSPKENYGYTF.

J is TRBJ2-7 and V is TRBV28; TCRdb lists TRBD1, though no DNA is available to test this call. Germline assignment: CDR1 MDHEN and CDR2 SYDVKM. The length of the CDR3 is 14 residues. The CDR3 here is CASTRTGGPYEQYF.

V is TRBV5-6 and J is TRBJ2-7. The CDR3 length is 11 residues. Germline V gene sequence: CDR1 SGHDT, CDR2 YYEEEE. The CDR3 protein is CASSFVGEQYF.

J is TRBJ1-6 and V is TRBV7-2; TCRdb picks TRBD1, but there is no DNA to check that call. The CDR3 runs 14 residues. Germline V gene sequence: CDR1 SGHTA, CDR2 FQGNSA. CDR3 loop: CASSWTTDNSPLHF.

The chain carries TRBV29-1 and TRBJ1-6; the D call of TRBD1 rests on TCRdb alone, since no DNA is present to check it. This CDR3 contains 14 residues. The germline V gene has CDR1 SQVTM and CDR2 ANQGSEA. CDR3 sequence reads: CSVQTGTGDSPLHF.

The rearrangement links TRBV21-1 to TRBJ1-6. TRBV21-1 constitutes a pseudogene. This CDR3 has 16 amino acids. CDR3: CASSKQDGLYNSPLHF.

The chain carries TRBV7-9 and TRBJ2-1; absent DNA, TCRdb's TRBD2 call cannot be checked. There are 13 residues in the CDR3. CDR1 SEHNR and CDR2 FQNEAQ come from the germline V gene (reference sequence). The CDR3 region is CASSPQGGNEQFF.

CDR3: CASSPPETGGMDGYTF. The genes are TRBV18 and TRBJ1-2; the TRBD1 assignment by TCRdb is unverifiable without DNA. Germline lookup yields CDR1 KGHSH and CDR2 LQKENI. The CDR3 length is 16 residues.

The chain carries TRBV7-9 and TRBJ1-1; TCRdb's D gene call, TRBD1, goes unchecked for lack of DNA. Germline V gene lookup returns CDR1 SEHNR and CDR2 FQNEAQ (reference sequence). This CDR3 is built from 15 residues. This chain's CDR3 is CASSFVPGVNTEAFF.

The chain combines TRBV29-1 with TRBJ2-6; TCRdb picks TRBD1, but there is no DNA to check that call. Germline lookup yields CDR1 SQVTM and CDR2 ANQGSEA. The CDR3 has 13 residues. CDR3 in amino acids: CSVGTSGANVLTF.

This chain connects TRBV5-6 to TRBJ2-5; the TCRdb D gene call, TRBD2, has no DNA to confirm it. The germline CDR1 and CDR2 sequences are SGHDT and YYEEEE. The length of the CDR3 is 15 residues. This CDR3 reads CASSRRDPRGETQYF.

This sequence joins TRBV7-2 and TRBJ2-1; TCRdb indicates TRBD2, and absent DNA this call remains unverified. Germline CDR1 reads SGHTA; CDR2 reads FQGNSA. This CDR3 comprises 14 residues. CDR3 region: CASSFTSGSPEQFF.

The chain combines TRBV7-4 with TRBJ1-5; TCRdb's D gene call, TRBD1, goes unchecked for lack of DNA. There are 14 residues in the CDR3. Looked up from germline, CDR1 is SGHVT and CDR2 is SQSDAQ. CDR3: CAPDVQGFNQPQHF.

The chain employs TRBV7-9 and TRBJ2-7; the D call of TRBD1 rests on TCRdb alone, since no DNA is present to check it. Germline-derived CDR1 and CDR2 are SEHNR and FQNEAQ (reference sequence). The CDR3 covers 12 residues. The CDR3 here is CASSLWGYEQYF.

This sequence joins TRBV18 and TRBJ1-4; the TCRdb D gene call, TRBD1, has no DNA to confirm it. In germline, CDR1 is KGHSH, CDR2 LQKENI. The CDR3 has 14 residues. The CDR3 protein is CASRTTARNEKLFF.

The V gene is TRBV4-3, the J gene TRBJ2-1. This CDR3 spans 16 amino acids. The germline V gene has CDR1 LGHNA and CDR2 YSLEER. The CDR3 loop reads CASKSQASSSYNEQFF.